The clone carrying this TCR beta chain was seen just once. This record comes from a study of blood T cell repertoires in COVID-19. About the research overall: Sites across the United States, Italy and Spain contributed samples from acute and convalescent COVID-19. PBMCs, B-cell-depleted T cells, or T cells were the source of the cDNA or gDNA that made up the material.

Measured with immunoSEQ multiplex PCR; TCRdb has only the in-frame clones, and not every one. Of around 270,000 clones detected, 88% appear once; the ten largest clones hold about 4%. Germline CDR1 reads SGHTA; CDR2 reads FQGTGA. The CDR3 is 18 amino acids. Trimming at V came to 2 bases and at J to 0 bases, leaving 5 bases not matched to a gene. The chain is built from TRBV7-3 and TRBJ2-1; the match to TRBD2 covers 12 bases. The sample consisted of peripheral blood. This receptor was identified in a man between 60 and 75 years old who had recovered from COVID-19. Here the CDR3 reads CASSLLAGGPSSYNEQFF. CDR3 sequence (DNA): TGTGCCAGCAGCTTACTAGCGGGGGGGCCTTCCTCCTACAATGAGCAGTTCTTC.